These 10 T cell receptor beta chains share one sample of origin, sequenced in a study of control samples from healthy donors and cancer patients. The method was immunoSEQ multiplex PCR; TCRdb's version includes in-frame clones alone and lacks a portion of them. The profile covers about 83,000 clones, with roughly 91% appearing a single time and approximately 15% taken by the ten largest. The material sequenced was blood. The receptor source for this set is a man between 45 and 60 years old in good health.

The V gene is TRBV9, the J gene TRBJ2-2; unclear D gene. This CDR3 has 13 amino acids. V was trimmed by 5 bases and J by 0 bases, leaving 5 bases between them. Looked up from germline, CDR1 is SGDLS and CDR2 is YYNGEE. CDR3 bases: TGTGCCAGCAGTACCGCGAACACCGGGGAGCTGTTTTTT. Translated: CASSTANTGELFF. The full variable domain, in which reference TRBV9 and TRBJ2-2 provide the parts outside the CDR3, is DSGVTQTPKHLITATGQRVTLRCSPRSGDLSVYWYQQSLDQGLQFLIQYYNGEERAKGNILERFSAQQFPDLHSELNLSSLELGDSALYFCASSTANTGELFFGEGSRLTVL.

This chain links TRBV18 with TRBJ1-1, with TRBD1 matching over 10 bases. Germline CDR1 and CDR2: KGHSH and LQKENI. V was pared by 5 bases and J by 4 bases, with 10 bases of the junction left unmatched. The CDR3 length is 16 residues. The CDR3 region is CASSAGTGVLSTEAFF. The CDR3 DNA reads TGTGCCAGCTCAGCCGGGACAGGGGTTCTTAGCACTGAAGCTTTCTTT.

The chain combines TRBV3-1 (or the pseudogene TRBV3-2) with TRBJ2-1; D might be TRBD1 (5 bases). The CDR3 covers 17 residues. Germline loops: CDR1 LGHDT, CDR2 YNNKEL (reference sequence). Trimming took 0 bases from V and 2 from J, leaving 14 bases between them. The CDR3 protein is CASSQEYGRATYNEQFF. CDR3 nucleotide sequence: TGTGCCAGCAGCCAAGAATACGGCAGGGCAACCTACAATGAGCAGTTCTTC.

This rearrangement joins TRBV5-1 to TRBJ1-2; possible D gene TRBD1, 6 bases. The V and J ends lost 5 bases and 4 bases respectively, with 18 bases between them. Germline V gene data show CDR1 as SGHRS and CDR2 as YFSETQ. The CDR3 runs to 15 residues. CDR3: CASRHRTGQTYGYTF. In DNA, the CDR3 is TGCGCCAGCAGACACCGAACCGGACAGACCTATGGCTACACCTTC.

The chain is built from TRBV19 and TRBJ1-3, with TRBD1 matching 8 bases. CDR3 size: 15 residues. The V and J ends lost 3 bases and 0 bases, in that order; junction bases with no gene match: 1. Germline V gives CDR1 LNHDA, CDR2 SQIVND (reference sequence). This CDR3 reads CASSIGQGSGNTIYF. CDR3 DNA sequence: TGTGCCAGTAGTATTGGACAGGGCTCTGGAAACACCATATATTTT.

In its sample, this clone was seen a few times. The sample holds other DNA sequences that translate to the same CDR3. The chain is built from TRBV6-5 and TRBJ1-5, with D maybe TRBD1 (5 bases). V was clipped by 6 bases and J by 6 bases, with 12 bases between them. Germline V gives CDR1 MNHEY, CDR2 SVGAGI. The CDR3 length is 13 residues. Here the CDR3 DNA reads TGTGCCAGCAGCTCTGCGGGGGGTCAGCCCCAGCATTTT. This gives the protein CASSSAGGQPQHF.

The CDR3 coding sequence is TGTGCCAGCAGCTTGGTGGCCGGGAGTTCGAGCACTGAAGCTTTCTTT. It yields the protein CASSLVAGSSSTEAFF. V is TRBV5-6 and J is TRBJ1-1; no reliable D call. The CDR3 sequence is 16 residues long. V lost 0 bases to trimming and J lost 4 bases, with 16 bases between them. Germline V lookup: CDR1 SGHDT, CDR2 YYEEEE.

In this sample, this clone turned up once. The V and J genes are TRBV30 and TRBJ1-4, with 10 positions matching TRBD1. CDR1 GTSNPN and CDR2 SVGIG come from the germline V gene (reference sequence). CDR3 length: 13 amino acids. Unmatched junction bases numbered 2, after V lost 3 bases and J lost 7 bases. The DNA for the CDR3 is TGTGCCTGGAGCCGGGACAGGGGTGAAAAACTGTTTTTT. Protein: CAWSRDRGEKLFF.

The rearrangement joins TRBV7-9 to TRBJ1-2, with a weak D call TRBD1 (6 bases). This CDR3 is 13 amino acids long. V shed 5 bases and J shed 7 bases, with 14 bases lying between them. The germline gives CDR1 SEHNR, CDR2 FQNEAQ (reference sequence). The CDR3: CASSRRGARGYTF. CDR3 DNA: TGTGCCAGCAGCCGGCGGGGGGCGCGTGGCTACACCTTC.

V and J are TRBV27 and TRBJ2-2, with 9 bases identical to TRBD1. Germline V gives CDR1 MNHEY, CDR2 SMNVEV (reference sequence). The ends lost 6 bases at V and 5 bases at J; junction bases unmatched: 7. The CDR3 is made up of 15 amino acids. Here the CDR3 reads CASRPGQGPTGELFF. The DNA for the CDR3 is TGTGCCAGCAGACCGGGACAGGGACCTACCGGGGAGCTGTTTTTT.